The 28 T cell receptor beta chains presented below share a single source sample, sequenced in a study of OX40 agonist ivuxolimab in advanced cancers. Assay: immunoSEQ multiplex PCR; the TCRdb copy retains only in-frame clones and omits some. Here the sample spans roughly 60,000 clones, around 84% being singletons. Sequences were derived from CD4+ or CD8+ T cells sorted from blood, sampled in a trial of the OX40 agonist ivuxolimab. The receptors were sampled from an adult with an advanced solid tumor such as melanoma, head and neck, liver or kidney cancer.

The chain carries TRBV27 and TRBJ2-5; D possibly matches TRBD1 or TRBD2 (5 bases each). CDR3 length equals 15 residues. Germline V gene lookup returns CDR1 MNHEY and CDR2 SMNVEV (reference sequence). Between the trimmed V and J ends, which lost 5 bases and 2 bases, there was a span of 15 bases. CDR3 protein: CASSTLRGRQETQYF. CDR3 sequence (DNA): TGTGCCAGCAGTACCTTGAGGGGTAGACAAGAGACCCAGTACTTC.

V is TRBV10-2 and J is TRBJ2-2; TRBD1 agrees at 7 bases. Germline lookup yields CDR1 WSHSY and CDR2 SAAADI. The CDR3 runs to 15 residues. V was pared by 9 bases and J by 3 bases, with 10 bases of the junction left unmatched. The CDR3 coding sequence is TGCGCCAGTCGAACCCGACAGGGACACACCGGGGAGCTGTTTTTT. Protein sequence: CASRTRQGHTGELFF.

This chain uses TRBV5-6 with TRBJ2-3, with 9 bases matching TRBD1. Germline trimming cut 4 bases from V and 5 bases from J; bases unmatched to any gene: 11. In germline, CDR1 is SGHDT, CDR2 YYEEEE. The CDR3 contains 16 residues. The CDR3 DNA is TGTGCCAGCAGCGGCGTTCGGACAGGGGTAGGAGATACGCAGTATTTT. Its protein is CASSGVRTGVGDTQYF.

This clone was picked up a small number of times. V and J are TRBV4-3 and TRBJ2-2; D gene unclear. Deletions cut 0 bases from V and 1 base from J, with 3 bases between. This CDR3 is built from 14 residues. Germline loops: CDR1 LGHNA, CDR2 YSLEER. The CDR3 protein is CASSQDLNTGELFF. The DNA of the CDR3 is TGCGCCAGCAGCCAAGATCTGAACACCGGGGAGCTGTTTTTT.

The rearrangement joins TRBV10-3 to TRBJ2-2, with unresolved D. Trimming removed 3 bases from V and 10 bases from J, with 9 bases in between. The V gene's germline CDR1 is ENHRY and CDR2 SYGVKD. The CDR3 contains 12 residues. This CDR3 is CAISERQSELFF. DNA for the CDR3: TGTGCCATCAGTGAACGTCAGTCGGAGCTGTTTTTT.

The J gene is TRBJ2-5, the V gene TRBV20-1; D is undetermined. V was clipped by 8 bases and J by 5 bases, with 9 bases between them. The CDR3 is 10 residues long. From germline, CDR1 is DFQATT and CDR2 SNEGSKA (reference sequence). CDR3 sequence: CSPRDETQYF. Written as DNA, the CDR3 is TGCAGTCCCAGAGATGAGACCCAGTACTTC.

CDR3 DNA sequence: TGTGCTAGTGGTCCGGACAGTCAAGAGACCCAGTACTTC. Protein product: CASGPDSQETQYF. V gene TRBV12-5 combines with J gene TRBJ2-5, with a tentative D call TRBD1 (6 bases). This CDR3 is built from 13 residues. CDR1 is LGHNT, CDR2 FRNRAP, per germline. V was pared by 5 bases and J by 2 bases, with 9 bases between.

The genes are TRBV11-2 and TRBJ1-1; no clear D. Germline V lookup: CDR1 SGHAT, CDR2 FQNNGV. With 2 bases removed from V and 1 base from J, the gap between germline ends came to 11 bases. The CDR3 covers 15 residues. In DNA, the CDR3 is TGTGCCAGCAGCTTAAGTTACCAGAGGAACACTGAAGCTTTCTTT. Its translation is CASSLSYQRNTEAFF.

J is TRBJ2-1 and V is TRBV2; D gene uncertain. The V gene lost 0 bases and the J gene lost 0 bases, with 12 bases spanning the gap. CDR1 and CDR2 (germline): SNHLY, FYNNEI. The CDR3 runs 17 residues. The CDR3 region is CASSEALGYSSYNEQFF. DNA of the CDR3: TGTGCCAGCAGTGAAGCGCTTGGGTATAGCTCCTACAATGAGCAGTTCTTC.

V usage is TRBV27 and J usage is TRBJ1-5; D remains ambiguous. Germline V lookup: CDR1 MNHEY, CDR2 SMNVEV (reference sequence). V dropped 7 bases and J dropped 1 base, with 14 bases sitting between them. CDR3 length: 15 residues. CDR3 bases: TGTGCCAGCAAGCCCTCCGGGTTGAGCAATCAGCCCCAGCATTTT. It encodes CASKPSGLSNQPQHF.

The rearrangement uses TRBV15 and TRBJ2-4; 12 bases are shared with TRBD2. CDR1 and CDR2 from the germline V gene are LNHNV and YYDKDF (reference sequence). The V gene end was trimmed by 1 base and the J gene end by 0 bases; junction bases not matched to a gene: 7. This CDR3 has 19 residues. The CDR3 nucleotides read TGTGCCACCAGCAGAGCGACTAGCGGGAGTGAAGTAGCCAAAAACATTCAGTACTTC. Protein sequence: CATSRATSGSEVAKNIQYF.

CDR3 bases: TGTGCCAGCAGGTCGGGAAACAGTGCTACAGGGGGCCAAGAGACCCAGTACTTC. This translates into CASRSGNSATGGQETQYF. The chain recombines TRBV7-6 with TRBJ2-5, with 8 bases aligning to TRBD1. The CDR3 length is 18 residues. Germline loops: CDR1 SGHVS, CDR2 FNYEAQ. V shed 6 bases and J 1 base; nucleotides not matched to a gene: 16.

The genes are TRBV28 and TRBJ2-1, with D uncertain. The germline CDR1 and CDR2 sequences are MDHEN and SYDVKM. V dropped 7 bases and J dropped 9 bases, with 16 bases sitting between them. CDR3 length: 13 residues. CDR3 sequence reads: CASIATATLEQFF. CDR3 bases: TGTGCCAGCATCGCCACAGCTACCCTTGAGCAGTTCTTC.

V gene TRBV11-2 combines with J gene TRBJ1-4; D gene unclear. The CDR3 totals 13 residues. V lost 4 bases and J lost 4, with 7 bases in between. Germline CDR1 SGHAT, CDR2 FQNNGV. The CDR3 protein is CASSSLGNEKLFF. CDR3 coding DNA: TGTGCCAGCAGCTCGCTGGGTAATGAAAAACTGTTTTTT. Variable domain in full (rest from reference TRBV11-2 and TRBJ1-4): EAGVAQSPRYKIIEKRQSVAFWCNPISGHATLYWYQQILGQGPKLLIQFQNNGVVDDSQLPKDRFSAERLKGVDSTLKIQPAKLEDSAVYLCASSSLGNEKLFFGSGTQLSVL.

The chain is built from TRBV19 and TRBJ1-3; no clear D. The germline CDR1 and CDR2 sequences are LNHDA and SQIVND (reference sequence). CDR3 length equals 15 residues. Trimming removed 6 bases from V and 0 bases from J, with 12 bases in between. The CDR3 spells CASSPGSSSGNTIYF. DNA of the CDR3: TGTGCCAGTAGCCCCGGGTCGAGCTCTGGAAACACCATATATTTT.

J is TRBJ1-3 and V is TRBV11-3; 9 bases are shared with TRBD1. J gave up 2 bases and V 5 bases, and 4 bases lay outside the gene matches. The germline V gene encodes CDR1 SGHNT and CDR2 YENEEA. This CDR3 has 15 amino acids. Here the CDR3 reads CASSLQGAAGNTIYF. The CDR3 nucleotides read TGTGCCAGCAGCCTACAGGGGGCTGCTGGAAACACCATATATTTT.

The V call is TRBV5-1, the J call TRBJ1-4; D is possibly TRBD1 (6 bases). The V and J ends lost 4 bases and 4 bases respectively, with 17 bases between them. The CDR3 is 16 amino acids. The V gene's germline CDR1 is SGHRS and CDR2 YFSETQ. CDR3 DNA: TGCGCCAGCAGCCCAGGGGAACCCATCTATAATGAAAAACTGTTTTTT. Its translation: CASSPGEPIYNEKLFF.

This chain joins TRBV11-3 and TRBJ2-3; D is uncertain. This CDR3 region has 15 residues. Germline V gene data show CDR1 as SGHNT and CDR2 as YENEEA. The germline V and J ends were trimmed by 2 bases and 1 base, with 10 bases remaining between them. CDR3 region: CASSLSYSGTDTQYF. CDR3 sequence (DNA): TGTGCCAGCAGCTTATCATACAGCGGCACAGATACGCAGTATTTT. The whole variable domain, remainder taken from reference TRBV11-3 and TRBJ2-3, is EAGVVQSPRYKIIEKKQPVAFWCNPISGHNTLYWYLQNLGQGPELLIRYENEEAVDDSQLPKDRFSAERLKGVDSTLKIQPAELGDSAVYLCASSLSYSGTDTQYFGPGTRLTVL.

The DNA for the CDR3 is TGTGCCAGCTCACCATCCGGGACAGGGAATGAAAAACTGTTTTTT. Translated: CASSPSGTGNEKLFF. The rearrangement joins TRBV18 to TRBJ1-4, with 9 positions matching TRBD1. The CDR3 runs 15 residues. V dropped 2 bases and J dropped 5; count of bases not matched to a gene: 3. Per germline, CDR1 KGHSH and CDR2 LQKENI.

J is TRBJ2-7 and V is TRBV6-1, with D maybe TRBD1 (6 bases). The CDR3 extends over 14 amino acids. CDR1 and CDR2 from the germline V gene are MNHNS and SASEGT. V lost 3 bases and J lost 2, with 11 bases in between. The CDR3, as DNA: TGTGCCAGCAGTGAGGGACAATTCACCTACGAGCAGTACTTC. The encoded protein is CASSEGQFTYEQYF.

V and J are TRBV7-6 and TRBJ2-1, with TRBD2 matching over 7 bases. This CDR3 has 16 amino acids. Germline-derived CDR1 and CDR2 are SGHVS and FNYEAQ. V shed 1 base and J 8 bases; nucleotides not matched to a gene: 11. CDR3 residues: CASSLGGEGGSYEQFF. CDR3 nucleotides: TGTGCCAGCAGCTTAGGAGGGGAGGGCGGGAGTTATGAGCAGTTCTTC.

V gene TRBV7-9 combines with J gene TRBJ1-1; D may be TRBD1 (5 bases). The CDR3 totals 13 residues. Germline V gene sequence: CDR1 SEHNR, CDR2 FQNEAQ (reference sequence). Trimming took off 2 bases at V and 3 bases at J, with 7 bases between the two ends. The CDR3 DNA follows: TGTGCCAGCAGCTTAATGGGGGACACTGAAGCTTTCTTT. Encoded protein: CASSLMGDTEAFF. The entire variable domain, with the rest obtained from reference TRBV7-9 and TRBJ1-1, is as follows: DTGVSQNPRHKITKRGQNVTFRCDPISEHNRLYWYRQTLGQGPEFLTYFQNEAQLEKSRLLSDRFSAERPKGSFSTLEIQRTEQGDSAMYLCASSLMGDTEAFFGQGTRLTVV.

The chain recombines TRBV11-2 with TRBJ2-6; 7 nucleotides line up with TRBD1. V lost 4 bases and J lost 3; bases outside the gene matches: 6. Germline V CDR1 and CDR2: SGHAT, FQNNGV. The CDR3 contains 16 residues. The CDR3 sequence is CASSSPRGSGANVLTF. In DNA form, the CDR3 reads TGTGCCAGCAGCTCCCCCAGGGGGAGTGGGGCCAACGTCCTGACTTTC.

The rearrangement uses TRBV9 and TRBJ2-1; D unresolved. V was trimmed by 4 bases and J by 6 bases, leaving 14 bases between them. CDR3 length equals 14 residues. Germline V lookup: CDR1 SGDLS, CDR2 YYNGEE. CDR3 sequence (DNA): TGTGCCAGCAGCTCTTCGGACCTTCCCAATGAGCAGTTCTTC. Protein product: CASSSSDLPNEQFF.

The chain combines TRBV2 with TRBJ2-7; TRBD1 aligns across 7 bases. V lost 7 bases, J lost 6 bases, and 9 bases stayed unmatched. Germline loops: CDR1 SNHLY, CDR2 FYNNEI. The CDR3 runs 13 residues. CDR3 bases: TGTGCCAGCATACGAGACAGGGACCTCGAGCAGTACTTC. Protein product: CASIRDRDLEQYF.

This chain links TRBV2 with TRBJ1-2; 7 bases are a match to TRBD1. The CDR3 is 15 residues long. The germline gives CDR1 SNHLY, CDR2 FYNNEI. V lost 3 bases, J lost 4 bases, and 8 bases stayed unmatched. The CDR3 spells CASSDHLRDSYGYTF. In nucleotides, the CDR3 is TGTGCCAGCAGTGACCATCTCCGGGACAGCTATGGCTACACCTTC.

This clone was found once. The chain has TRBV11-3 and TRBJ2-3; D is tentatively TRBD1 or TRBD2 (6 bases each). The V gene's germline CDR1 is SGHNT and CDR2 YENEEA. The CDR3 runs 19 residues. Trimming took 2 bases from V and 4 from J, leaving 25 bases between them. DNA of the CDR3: TGTGCCAGCAGCTTAAGTCTGGTGCCGGGGGACACCCGGTCAGATACGCAGTATTTT. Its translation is CASSLSLVPGDTRSDTQYF.

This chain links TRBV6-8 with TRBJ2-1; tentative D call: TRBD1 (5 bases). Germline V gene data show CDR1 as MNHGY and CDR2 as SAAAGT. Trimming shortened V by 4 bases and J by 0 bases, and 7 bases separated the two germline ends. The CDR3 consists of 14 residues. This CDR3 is CASSSGHSYNEQFF. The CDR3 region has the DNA TGTGCCAGCAGTTCCGGACACTCCTACAATGAGCAGTTCTTC.